These 17 T cell receptor beta chains came from one sample sequenced in a study of PD-1 blockade in classical Hodgkin lymphoma. As for time point: cycle 4 day 1 (C4D1), after five to seven weeks of nivolumab. Exposure to brentuximab vedotin varied, and each patient had relapsed following autologous stem cell transplantation. Libraries were prepared by immunoSEQ multiplex PCR; TCRdb keeps only in-frame clonotypes and omits some of them. The sample includes about 44,000 clones, around three fifths of them seen just once. The sequenced sample was peripheral blood mononuclear cells (PBMCs), obtained before the fourth cycle of nivolumab. All receptors come from a human donor with classical Hodgkin lymphoma.

This chain connects TRBV9 to TRBJ2-5; a weak D match, TRBD1 (5 bases). This CDR3 spans 15 amino acids. Per germline, CDR1 SGDLS and CDR2 YYNGEE. Deletions cut 4 bases from V and 4 bases from J, with 17 bases between. The chain's CDR3 is CASSQGGEERETQYF. The CDR3 DNA sequence: TGTGCCAGCAGCCAGGGTGGGGAAGAGCGAGAGACCCAGTACTTC.

V gene TRBV11-2 combines with J gene TRBJ2-1, with 12 nucleotides matching TRBD2. CDR1 and CDR2 (germline): SGHAT, FQNNGV. The CDR3 totals 18 residues. V shed 7 bases, J shed 6 bases, and the junction held 16 bases outside the gene matches. The CDR3: CASTTIGTSGRRRNEQFF. The CDR3 coding sequence is TGTGCCAGCACCACAATCGGGACTAGCGGGCGTCGCCGCAATGAGCAGTTCTTC. Looking up the rest from reference TRBV11-2 and TRBJ2-1 gives the full variable domain: EAGVAQSPRYKIIEKRQSVAFWCNPISGHATLYWYQQILGQGPKLLIQFQNNGVVDDSQLPKDRFSAERLKGVDSTLKIQPAKLEDSAVYLCASTTIGTSGRRRNEQFFGPGTRLTVL.

The V call is TRBV10-1, the J call TRBJ2-3, with D unresolved. V dropped 2 bases and J dropped 0 bases, with 9 bases sitting between them. Germline V gene sequence: CDR1 WNHNN, CDR2 SYGVQD (reference sequence). This CDR3 contains 15 residues. This CDR3 reads CASSERAASTDTQYF. The CDR3 nucleotides are TGCGCCAGCAGTGAGAGGGCAGCTAGCACAGATACGCAGTATTTT.

The CDR3 reads CASSLTGTGTEGYTF. The CDR3 DNA follows: TGTGCCAGCAGCCTCACCGGGACAGGGACAGAGGGCTACACCTTC. The J gene is TRBJ1-2, the V gene TRBV7-9; TRBD1 aligns across 9 bases. The germline V gene has CDR1 SEHNR and CDR2 FQNEAQ (reference sequence). The junction had 12 bases not matched to a gene; V was cut back by 5 bases and J by 8 bases. This CDR3 is 15 amino acids long.

The chain joins TRBV30 to TRBJ2-5; D is possibly TRBD2 (6 bases). V was pared by 0 bases and J by 4 bases, with 9 bases between. The germline gives CDR1 GTSNPN, CDR2 SVGIG (reference sequence). This CDR3 region has 13 residues. The CDR3 is CAWSVQGGETQYF. The CDR3, as DNA: TGTGCCTGGAGTGTGCAGGGAGGAGAGACCCAGTACTTC.

The rearrangement uses TRBV2 and TRBJ2-3; 7 bases are shared with TRBD1. The CDR3 contains 15 residues. V was pared by 6 bases and J by 1 base, with 7 bases of the junction left unmatched. The germline gives CDR1 SNHLY, CDR2 FYNNEI. The CDR3 protein is CASSDRDSGTDTQYF. The CDR3 DNA is TGTGCCAGCAGCGACCGGGACAGCGGCACAGATACGCAGTATTTT.

This chain uses TRBV30 with TRBJ1-5, with no clear D. Trimming pared 1 base from V and 0 bases from J, leaving 4 bases between. This CDR3 spans 13 amino acids. Per germline, CDR1 GTSNPN and CDR2 SVGIG (reference sequence). This chain's CDR3 is CAWSEHSNQPQHF. CDR3 bases: TGTGCCTGGAGTGAACATAGCAATCAGCCCCAGCATTTT. The variable domain in full, with the rest retrieved from reference TRBV30 and TRBJ1-5, is SQTIHQWPATLVQPVGSPLSLECTVEGTSNPNLYWYRQAAGRGLQLLFYSVGIGQISSEVPQNLSASRPQDRQFILSSKKLLLSDSGFYLCAWSEHSNQPQHFGDGTRLSIL.

This clone rates as medium-sized (0.01 to 0.1%). The gene calls are TRBV5-4 and TRBJ2-1; 7 bases line up with TRBD1. V shed 2 bases, J shed 3 bases, and the junction held 2 bases outside the gene matches. CDR3 length: 14 amino acids. Germline CDR1 SGHNT, CDR2 YYREEE (reference sequence). For the CDR3, the DNA is TGTGCCAGCAGCTTCCGGGACAGCTACAATGAGCAGTTCTTC. Translation: CASSFRDSYNEQFF. The full variable domain, rest sourced from reference TRBV5-4 and TRBJ2-1, is ETGVTQSPTHLIKTRGQQVTLRCSSQSGHNTVSWYQQALGQGPQFIFQYYREEENGRGNFPPRFSGLQFPNYSSELNVNALELDDSALYLCASSFRDSYNEQFFGPGTRLTVL.

The chain is built from TRBV10-2 and TRBJ2-3, with 7 nucleotides matching TRBD2. V was pared by 7 bases and J by 0 bases, with 4 bases of the junction left unmatched. The CDR3 covers 14 residues. From germline, CDR1 is WSHSY and CDR2 SAAADI. The chain's CDR3 is CASTKRESTDTQYF. The DNA of the CDR3 is TGCGCCAGCACGAAGCGGGAAAGCACAGATACGCAGTATTTT.

The CDR3 DNA reads as TGTGCCAGCAGTTTACCGTTCGCGAACACCGGGGAGCTGTTTTTT. This sequence encodes CASSLPFANTGELFF. The chain carries TRBV28 and TRBJ2-2, with no clear D. Between the trimmed V and J ends, which lost 2 bases and 0 bases, there was a span of 7 bases. The length of the CDR3 is 15 residues. The germline V gene has CDR1 MDHEN and CDR2 SYDVKM.

The chain has TRBV5-1 and TRBJ2-3; TRBD1 aligns across 8 bases. CDR1 is SGHRS, CDR2 YFSETQ, per germline. J gave up 4 bases and V 1 base, and 2 bases lay outside the gene matches. The CDR3 covers 14 residues. The CDR3 sequence is CASSLWDRPDTQYF. CDR3 DNA sequence: TGCGCCAGCAGCTTGTGGGACAGGCCAGATACGCAGTATTTT.

The genes are TRBV29-1 and TRBJ1-2, with 8 bases aligning to TRBD1. V dropped 7 bases and J dropped 8; count of bases not matched to a gene: 6. The length of the CDR3 is 11 residues. CDR1 SQVTM and CDR2 ANQGSEA come from the germline V gene. The CDR3 spells CSGRQGNGYTF. The CDR3 DNA reads as TGCAGCGGGCGACAGGGGAACGGCTACACCTTC.

This chain connects TRBV28 to TRBJ2-1, with 11 bases aligning to TRBD2. CDR1 and CDR2 (germline): MDHEN, SYDVKM. The junction had 4 bases not matched to a gene; V was cut back by 2 bases and J by 7 bases. The CDR3 covers 15 residues. The CDR3 sequence is CASSLTSGSRNEQFF. The DNA for the CDR3 is TGTGCCAGCAGTTTAACTAGCGGGAGTCGAAATGAGCAGTTCTTC.

The count of this clone is one. The V and J genes are TRBV7-3 and TRBJ2-1, with D unresolved. Germline lookup yields CDR1 SGHTA and CDR2 FQGTGA. V gave up 5 bases and J gave up 6 bases, with 11 bases separating them. The CDR3 covers 13 residues. CDR3 sequence (DNA): TGTGCCAGCAGCCCCCCCCAATCCAATGAGCAGTTCTTC. This translates into CASSPPQSNEQFF.

This clone turned up a few times. V gene TRBV7-9 combines with J gene TRBJ2-5; TRBD1 is a possible D gene (6 bases). V was clipped by 5 bases and J by 3 bases, with 13 bases between them. Germline CDR1 is SEHNR and CDR2 is FQNEAQ (reference sequence). The CDR3 consists of 14 residues. The CDR3 reads CASSPTWTEETQYF. The CDR3 DNA follows: TGTGCCAGCAGCCCAACTTGGACAGAAGAGACCCAGTACTTC.

This clone is medium-sized within its sample. The V gene is TRBV4-3, the J gene TRBJ2-3, with D perhaps matching TRBD1 or TRBD2 (5 bases each). Trimming took off 4 bases at V and 0 bases at J, with 11 bases between the two ends. CDR1 LGHNA and CDR2 YSLEER come from the germline V gene. CDR3 length: 15 amino acids. The CDR3 DNA reads TGCGCCAGCAGCCTGAAATGGGGGAGCACAGATACGCAGTATTTT. Translation gives CASSLKWGSTDTQYF.

This clone was found a few times. Other DNA sequences in this specimen translate into the identical CDR3. V usage is TRBV30 and J usage is TRBJ2-4; no firm D call. V was trimmed by 3 bases and J by 0 bases, leaving 3 bases between them. CDR1 and CDR2 from the germline V gene are GTSNPN and SVGIG (reference sequence). The CDR3 consists of 12 residues. CDR3 residues: CAWRGAKNIQYF. DNA of the CDR3: TGTGCCTGGAGAGGAGCCAAAAACATTCAGTACTTC.